This T cell receptor beta chain emerged from a study of blood T cell repertoires in COVID-19 (dated by TCRdb to 2019 to 2021). Regarding the complete study: Samples covering the acute and convalescent phases of COVID-19 were provided by collaborators in the United States, Italy and Spain. The prospective study material was composed of cDNA or gDNA derived from T cells, B-cell-depleted T cells, or PBMCs. Deeply sampled blood TCRbeta repertoires from subjects exposed to, actively infected with, or recovered from COVID-19 were included in the dataset. The repertoires were made available in a free public database intended to serve as a resource for research on the immune response to SARS-CoV-2. Samples were obtained from the ongoing ImmuneRACE study (first 160 participants) and from roughly 1,300 subjects provided by 6 global collaborators. Nearly every sample came with metadata listing a de-identified subject ID, COVID-19 status, age in years and sex. HLA class I and class II types, where available, came from metadata supplied by the sample provider rather than from assay-based typing.

The collaborating institutions used their own protocols to collect whole blood in K2EDTA tubes. For TCRbeta analysis, collaborators shipped samples as frozen whole blood, isolated PBMCs, or DNA extracted from either of those sample types. Germline trimming amounts to 7 bases on V and 4 bases on J, with 14 as the count of junction bases outside the gene matches. The CDR3, from cysteine to phenylalanine, totals 17 residues. Just CDR3 DNA is preserved here, 51 bases in frame from base 1. CDR1 and CDR2 (GTSNPN, SVGIG) derive from the germline V gene (reference sequence). Study-level results and caveats: How much clinical and demographic metadata was included differed by source and by participant, and the metadata was provided uncurated.

Notes on this clone: It lacks a known antigen. Qualities for individual bases were not recorded, and no much larger clone is one base off.

TCRbeta CDR3 regions were amplified from genomic DNA using the immunoSEQ Assay, a bias-controlled multiplex PCR. The authors processed their data as follows. Within the assay, amplification of reference gene primers was used to estimate how many nucleated cells each sample contained. Sequence reads were collapsed and filtered to measure the absolute abundance of every unique TCRbeta CDR3 rearrangement. For each sample, productive Simpson clonality was calculated as the square root of Simpson's diversity index over productive rearrangements. Held by TCRdb, this immuneACCESS table contains in-frame sequences only and omits some clones. Under half of the omission traces to an unresolved V gene where checked; the cause of the rest is unknown. D and trimming were read from the DNA, whereas the V and J calls and clone size are those reported in that table. This sample holds around 100,000 clones; approximately 80% were observed only once. The top ten constitute around 10% of the sample.

Here the chain combines TRBV30 and TRBJ1-6, and TRBD1 matches 9 of the central bases. The clonotype comes from a woman between 70 and 85 years old with acute or convalescent COVID-19. Sequenced material: peripheral blood. This receptor has the CDR3 CAFTDRGRFSYNSPLHF. The bases are TGTGCCTTTACGGACAGGGGCCGATTTTCTTATAATTCACCCCTCCACTTT.